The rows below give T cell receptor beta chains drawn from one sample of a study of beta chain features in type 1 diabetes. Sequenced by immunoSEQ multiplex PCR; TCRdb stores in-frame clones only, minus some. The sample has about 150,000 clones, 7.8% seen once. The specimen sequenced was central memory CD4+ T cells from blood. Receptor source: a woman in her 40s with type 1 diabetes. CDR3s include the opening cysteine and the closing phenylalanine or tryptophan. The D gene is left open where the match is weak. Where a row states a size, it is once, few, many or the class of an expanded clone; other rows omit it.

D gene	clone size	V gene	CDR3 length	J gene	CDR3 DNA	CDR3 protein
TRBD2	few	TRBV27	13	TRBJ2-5	TGTGCCAGCAGTTTAGGGGGAGGGAAGACCCAGTACTTC	CASSLGGGKTQYF
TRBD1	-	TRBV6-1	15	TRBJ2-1	TGTGCCAGCAGGCAACCGGGACAGAGCTACAATGAGCAGTTCTTC	CASRQPGQSYNEQFF
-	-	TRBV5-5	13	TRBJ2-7	TGTGCCAGCAGCTTGGGGCCGGAGTACGAGCAGTACTTC	CASSLGPEYEQYF
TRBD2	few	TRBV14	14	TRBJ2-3	TGTGCCAGCAGCCGCACTAGCGGCACAGATACGCAGTATTTT	CASSRTSGTDTQYF
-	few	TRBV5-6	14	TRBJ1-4	TGTGCCAGCAGCTTGGCCAGGACAAATGAAAAACTGTTTTTT	CASSLARTNEKLFF
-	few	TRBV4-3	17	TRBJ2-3	TGCGCCAGCAGCCAGTCCCCTACTCAAGGAGGGCCTTATACGCAGTATTTT	CASSQSPTQGGPYTQYF
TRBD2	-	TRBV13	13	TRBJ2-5	TGTGCCAGCAGCTTGGAGCGGGGAGAGACCCAGTACTTC	CASSLERGETQYF
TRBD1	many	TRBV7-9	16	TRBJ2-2	TGTGCCAGCAGCCCCGTCCGACAGGGATGGACCGGGGAGCTGTTTTTT	CASSPVRQGWTGELFF
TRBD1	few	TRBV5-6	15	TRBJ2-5	TGTGCCAGCAGCCCGGACAGGGGGCTTCAAGAGACCCAGTACTTC	CASSPDRGLQETQYF
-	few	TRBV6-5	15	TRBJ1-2	TGTGCCAGCGTCTCCGGGGGAGTCGGGTTGGATGGCTACACCTTC	CASVSGGVGLDGYTF
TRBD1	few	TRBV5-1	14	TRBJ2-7	TGCGCCAGCAGCCCCGGACAGGAGCCCTACGAGCAGTACTTC	CASSPGQEPYEQYF
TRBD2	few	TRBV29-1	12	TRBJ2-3	TGCAGCGAGACGGGGGGGCTGAATACGCAGTATTTT	CSETGGLNTQYF
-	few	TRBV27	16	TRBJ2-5	TGTGCCAGCAGGCCCACGGCCGGGCAGCGGCCGGGGAACCAGTACTTC	CASRPTAGQRPGNQYF
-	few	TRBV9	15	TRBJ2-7	TGTGCCAGCAGCTCCTTAGCGGAAAGCTCCTACGAGCAGTACTTC	CASSSLAESSYEQYF
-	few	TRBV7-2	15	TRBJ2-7	TGTGCCAGCAGCTTAGACCGGACAGAGGTCTACGAGCAGTACTTC	CASSLDRTEVYEQYF
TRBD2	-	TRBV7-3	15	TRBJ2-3	TGTGCCAGCAGCCAAACTAGCGGGGGGGCGATAACGCAGTATTTT	CASSQTSGGAITQYF
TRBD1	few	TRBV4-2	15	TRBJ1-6	TGTGCCAGCAGCCAAGGACAGGGTAATAATTCACCCCTCCACTTT	CASSQGQGNNSPLHF
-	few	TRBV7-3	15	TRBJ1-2	TGTGCCAGCAGCTTAAACGCAGGATCTAACTATGGCTACACCTTC	CASSLNAGSNYGYTF
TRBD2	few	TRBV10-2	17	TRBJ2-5	TGCGCCAGCACCGAAAGACGACTAGCGGGAGCCCTAGAGACCCAGTACTTC	CASTERRLAGALETQYF
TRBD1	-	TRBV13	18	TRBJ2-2	TGTGCCAGCAGCTTAGAAAGGACAGGGATCCCGAGGACCGGGGAGCTGTTTTTT	CASSLERTGIPRTGELFF
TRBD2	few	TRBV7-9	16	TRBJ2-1	TGTGCCAGCAGCTCGTCCGGGACTAACCCTCTCGAGGAGCAGTTCTTC	CASSSSGTNPLEEQFF
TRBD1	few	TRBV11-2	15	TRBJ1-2	TGTGCCAGCAGCTTAATAACAGGGGAAAGCTATGGCTACACCTTC	CASSLITGESYGYTF
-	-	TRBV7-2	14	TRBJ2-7	TGTGCCAGCAGCTTTACAGGGCGCTCCTACGAGCAGTACTTC	CASSFTGRSYEQYF
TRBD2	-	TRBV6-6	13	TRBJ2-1	TGTGCCAGCAACCGGGACGGGGGGAGTGAGCAGTTCTTC	CASNRDGGSEQFF
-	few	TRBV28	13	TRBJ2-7	TGTGCCAGCAGTTCCCCAGGCACCTACGAGCAGTACTTC	CASSSPGTYEQYF
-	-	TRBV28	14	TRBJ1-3	TGTGCCAGCAGTGGGGGGGGTTCTGGAAACACCATATATTTT	CASSGGGSGNTIYF
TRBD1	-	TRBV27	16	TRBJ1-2	TGTGCCAGCAGTTTTAAAGTTGGGACAGCCGACTATGGCTACACCTTC	CASSFKVGTADYGYTF
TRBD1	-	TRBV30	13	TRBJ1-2	TGTGCCTGGAGTGTTGGACAGGGCTATGGCTACACCTTC	CAWSVGQGYGYTF
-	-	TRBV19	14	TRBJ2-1	TGTGCCAGTAGTGATTCTGGCGGGGCGGTTGAGCAGTTCTTC	CASSDSGGAVEQFF
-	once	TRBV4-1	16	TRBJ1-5	TGCGCCAGCAGCCAAGGGGCAGGGGCCGGCAATCAGCCCCAGCATTTT	CASSQGAGAGNQPQHF
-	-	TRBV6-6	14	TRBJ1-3	TGTGCCAGCAGTTGGACTGACTCTGGAAACACCATATATTTT	CASSWTDSGNTIYF
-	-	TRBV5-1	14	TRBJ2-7	TGCGCCAGCAGCCGGAGACAGAAAGGCTACGAGCAGTACTTC	CASSRRQKGYEQYF
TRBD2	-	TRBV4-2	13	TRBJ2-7	TGTGCCAGCAGCCGGACTAGCTCCCCCGAGCAGTACTTC	CASSRTSSPEQYF
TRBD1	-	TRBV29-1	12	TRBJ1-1	TGCAGCGCGTCGGGACAGGGTACTGAAGCTTTCTTT	CSASGQGTEAFF
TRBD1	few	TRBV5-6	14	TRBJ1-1	TGTGCCAGCAGCCGGACAGGGGGGAACACTGAAGCTTTCTTT	CASSRTGGNTEAFF
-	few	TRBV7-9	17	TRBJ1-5	TGTGCCAGCAGCCGATCCCCGGCGGGTTATAGCAATCAGCCCCAGCATTTT	CASSRSPAGYSNQPQHF
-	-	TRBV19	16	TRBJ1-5	TGTGCCAGTAGTATGGTAAGGGGAAATAGCAATCAGCCCCAGCATTTT	CASSMVRGNSNQPQHF
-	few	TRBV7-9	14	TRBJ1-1	TGTGCCAGCAGTTCACAGGGTGGTCGCACTGAAGCTTTCTTT	CASSSQGGRTEAFF
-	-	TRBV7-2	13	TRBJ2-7	TGTGCCAGCAGCTTAAGAGAGCGGGACGAGCAGTACTTC	CASSLRERDEQYF
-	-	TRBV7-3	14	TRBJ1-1	TGTGCCAGCAGCTTGGGGGGTTCGAGTACTGAAGCTTTCTTT	CASSLGGSSTEAFF
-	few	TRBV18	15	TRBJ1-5	TGTGCCAGCTCACCGAACAGGGACCGTGGTCAGCCCCAGCATTTT	CASSPNRDRGQPQHF
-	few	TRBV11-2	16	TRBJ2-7	TGTGCCAGCAGCTTAGTGGACTCGTCGAGCTCCTACGAGCAGTACTTC	CASSLVDSSSSYEQYF
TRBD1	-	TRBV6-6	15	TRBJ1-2	TGTGCCAGCAGTTACTCAGGCAGGGGGGACTATGGCTACACCTTC	CASSYSGRGDYGYTF
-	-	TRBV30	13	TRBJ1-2	TGTGCCTGGAGTGGGGGGCCCAACTATGGCTACACCTTC	CAWSGGPNYGYTF
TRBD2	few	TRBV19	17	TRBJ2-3	TGTGCCAGCCGGAAATGGGGACTAGCAGCCGTGGGTGATACGCAGTATTTT	CASRKWGLAAVGDTQYF
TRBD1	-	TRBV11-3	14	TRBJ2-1	TGTGCCAGCAGCTTGGGACAGGTTTACAATGAGCAGTTCTTC	CASSLGQVYNEQFF
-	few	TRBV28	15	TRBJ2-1	TGTGCCAGCAGTCGTTACAGGGTCCGGGACAATGAGCAGTTCTTC	CASSRYRVRDNEQFF
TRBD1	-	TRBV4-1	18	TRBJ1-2	TGCGCCAGCAGCCAAGAAGTACCTTCTCAGGGGGCTTTCTATGGCTACACCTTC	CASSQEVPSQGAFYGYTF
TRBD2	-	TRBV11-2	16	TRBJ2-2	TGTGCCAGCAGCTCAGAGCGGGGGGGAAAGACCGGGGAGCTGTTTTTT	CASSSERGGKTGELFF
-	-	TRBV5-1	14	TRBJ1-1	TGCGCCAGCAGCTTACAGCCGTCATCCACTGAAGCTTTCTTT	CASSLQPSSTEAFF
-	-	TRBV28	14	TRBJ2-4	TGTGCCAGCAGAAAGAGGGTAGCCAAAAACATTCAGTACTTC	CASRKRVAKNIQYF
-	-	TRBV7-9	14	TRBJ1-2	TGTGCCAGCAGCCCAGGGCCCTCTAACTATGGCTACACCTTC	CASSPGPSNYGYTF
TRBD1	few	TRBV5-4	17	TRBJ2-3	TGTGCCAGCAGCTCAATCCACAGGGGCGGGAGCACAGATACGCAGTATTTT	CASSSIHRGGSTDTQYF
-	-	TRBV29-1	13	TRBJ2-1	TGCAGCGTTGAAAGGAGTAGCTACAATGAGCAGTTCTTC	CSVERSSYNEQFF
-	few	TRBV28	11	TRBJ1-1	TGTGCCAGCGGGAGGGACACTGAAGCTTTCTTT	CASGRDTEAFF
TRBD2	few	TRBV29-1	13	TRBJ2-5	TGCAGCGTTGAAGGGACTAGCGGGGAGACCCAGTACTTC	CSVEGTSGETQYF
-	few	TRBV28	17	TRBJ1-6	TGTGCCAGCAGTACTACAGGGCTGAGCTCCTATAATTCACCCCTCCACTTT	CASSTTGLSSYNSPLHF
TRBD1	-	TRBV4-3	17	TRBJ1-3	TGCGCCAGCAGCCAAGCGTATGGGACAGGCTCTGGAAACACCATATATTTT	CASSQAYGTGSGNTIYF
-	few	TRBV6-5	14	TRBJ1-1	TGTGCCAGCAGTGACGTCGGACAGACGTCTGAAGCTTTCTTT	CASSDVGQTSEAFF
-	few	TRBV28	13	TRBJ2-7	TGTGCCAGCAAACCGGACTGGGACTACGAGCAGTACTTC	CASKPDWDYEQYF